One and the same sample provided the 2 T cell receptor beta chains below, sequenced in a study of T-cell memory formation after mild COVID-19. One entry per CDR3 protein results from TCRdb running MiXCR on the 5' RACE reads. The data show approximately 290,000 distinct CDR3 sequences, around a sixth seen once. Sequenced input: PBMCs or a T cell subset sorted from them (not recorded which). The receptor set was obtained from a man aged 18 to 30 who had mild COVID-19 (a few samples of this study predate the infection). Cell type and time point are not known.

This clonotype occurred a few times. The chain carries TRBV9 and TRBJ2-5; D is possibly TRBD1 or TRBD2 (5 bases each). The germline CDR1 and CDR2 sequences are SGDLS and YYNGEE. V lost 3 bases, J lost 5 bases, and 26 bases lay in between. The CDR3 has 18 residues. The CDR3 spells CASSDPGTERLRGETQYF. The CDR3 DNA follows: TGTGCCAGCAGCGACCCCGGGACGGAACGTCTTCGAGGGGAGACCCAGTACTTC.

V usage is TRBV29-1 and J usage is TRBJ2-3; D may be TRBD1 (6 bases). This CDR3 contains 14 residues. Per germline, CDR1 SQVTM and CDR2 ANQGSEA. CDR3 amino acids: CGGRRGVGTDTQYF. The DNA for the CDR3 is TGCGGCGGCCGCAGGGGCGTTGGAACAGATACGCAGTATTTT.